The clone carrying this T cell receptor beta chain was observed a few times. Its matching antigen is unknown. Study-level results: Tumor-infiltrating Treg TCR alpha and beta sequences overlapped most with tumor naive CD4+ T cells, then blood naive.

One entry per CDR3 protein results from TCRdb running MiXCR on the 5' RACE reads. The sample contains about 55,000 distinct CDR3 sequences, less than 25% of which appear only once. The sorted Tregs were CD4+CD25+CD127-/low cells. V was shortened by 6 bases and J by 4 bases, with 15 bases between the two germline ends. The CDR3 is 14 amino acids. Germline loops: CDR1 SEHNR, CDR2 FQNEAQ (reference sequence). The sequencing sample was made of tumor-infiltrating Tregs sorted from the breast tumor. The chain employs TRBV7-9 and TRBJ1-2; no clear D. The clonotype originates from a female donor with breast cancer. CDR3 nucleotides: TGTGCCAGCAGGCGCGGGTCCGGCGGCTATGGCTACACCTTC. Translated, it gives CASRRGSGGYGYTF.